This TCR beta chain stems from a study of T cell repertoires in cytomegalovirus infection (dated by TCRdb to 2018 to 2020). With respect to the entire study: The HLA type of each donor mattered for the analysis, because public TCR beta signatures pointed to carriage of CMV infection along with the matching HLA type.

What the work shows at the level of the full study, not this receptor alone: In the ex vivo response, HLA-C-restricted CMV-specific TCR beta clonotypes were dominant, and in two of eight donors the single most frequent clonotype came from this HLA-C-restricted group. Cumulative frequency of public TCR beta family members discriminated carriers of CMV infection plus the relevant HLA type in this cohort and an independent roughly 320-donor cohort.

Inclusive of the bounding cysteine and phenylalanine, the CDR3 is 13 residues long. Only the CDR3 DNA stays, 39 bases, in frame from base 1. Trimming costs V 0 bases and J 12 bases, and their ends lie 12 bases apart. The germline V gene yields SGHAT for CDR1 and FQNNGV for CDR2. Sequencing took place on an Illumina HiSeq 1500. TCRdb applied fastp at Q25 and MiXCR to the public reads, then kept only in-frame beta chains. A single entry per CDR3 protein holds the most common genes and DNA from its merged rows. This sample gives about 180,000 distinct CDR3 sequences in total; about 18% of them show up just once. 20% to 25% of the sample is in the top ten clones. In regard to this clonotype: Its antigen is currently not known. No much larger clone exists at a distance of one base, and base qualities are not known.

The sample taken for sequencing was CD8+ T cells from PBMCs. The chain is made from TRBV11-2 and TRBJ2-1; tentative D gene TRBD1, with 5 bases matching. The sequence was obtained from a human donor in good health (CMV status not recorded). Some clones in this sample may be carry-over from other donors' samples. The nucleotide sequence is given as TGTGCCAGCAGCTTAGAAACCACTGGGGCGCAGTTCTTC. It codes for CASSLETTGAQFF.